One and the same sample provided the 23 T cell receptor beta chains below, sequenced in a study of T cell responses to AZD1222 COVID-19 vaccine. Here immunoSEQ multiplex PCR was the method, and the copy in TCRdb shows in-frame clones only, minus some. The sample shows about 150,000 clones, approximately 90% of them seen only once. Material: peripheral blood, obtained 28 days after the second AZD1222 dose. Every receptor here comes from an adult who received the AZD1222 COVID-19 vaccine.

J is TRBJ1-6 and V is TRBV19; no clear D gene. The V end lost 3 bases, the J end lost 0 bases, and 12 bases lay between the germline ends. The CDR3 covers 17 residues. The germline V gene has CDR1 LNHDA and CDR2 SQIVND (reference sequence). Written as DNA, the CDR3 is TGTGCCAGTAGTATCCTCGACCCGCGCTCCTATAATTCACCCCTCCACTTT. Encoded protein: CASSILDPRSYNSPLHF. Drawing the rest from reference TRBV19 and TRBJ1-6, the complete variable domain is DGGITQSPKYLFRKEGQNVTLSCEQNLNHDAMYWYRQDPGQGLRLIYYSQIVNDFQKGDIAEGYSVSREKKESFPLTVTSAQKNPTAFYLCASSILDPRSYNSPLHFGNGTRLTVT.

The J gene is TRBJ2-7, the V gene TRBV19; 8 nucleotides line up with TRBD1. This CDR3 has 15 amino acids. Trimming cost V 5 bases and J 2 bases; bases outside gene matches: 8. Germline-derived CDR1 and CDR2 are LNHDA and SQIVND (reference sequence). CDR3 sequence: CASSLLGTGAYEQYF. The CDR3 DNA sequence: TGTGCCAGTAGTCTCCTAGGGACAGGTGCCTACGAGCAGTACTTC.

CDR3: CASHRGSTDTQYF. DNA for the CDR3: TGTGCCAGCCACAGGGGGAGTACAGATACGCAGTATTTT. The rearrangement uses TRBV27 and TRBJ2-3; the match to TRBD1 covers 8 bases. Germline values: CDR1 MNHEY, CDR2 SMNVEV (reference sequence). Trimming cost V 8 bases and J 3 bases; bases outside gene matches: 4. The CDR3 has 13 residues.

DNA of the CDR3: TGCGCCAGCAGTCAAAGGACTAGCACAGATACGCAGTATTTT. Amino acids: CASSQRTSTDTQYF. V gene TRBV23-1 combines with J gene TRBJ2-3, with D maybe TRBD2 (5 bases). TRBV23-1 is designated an ORF whose function remains uncertain. The CDR3 is made up of 14 amino acids. V lost 2 bases, J lost 0 bases, and 6 bases lay in between.

V and J are TRBV5-5 and TRBJ2-7; D uncertain. Trimming left V 0 bases short and J 4 bases short, with 11 bases between. Germline V gene sequence: CDR1 SGHKS, CDR2 YYEKEE (reference sequence). There are 14 residues in the CDR3. The DNA for the CDR3 is TGTGCCAGCAGCTTGGCCTCGTCAGTTTACGAGCAGTACTTC. Amino acids: CASSLASSVYEQYF. Based on the CDR3 plus reference TRBV5-5 and TRBJ2-7, the full variable domain is DAGVTQSPTHLIKTRGQQVTLRCSPISGHKSVSWYQQVLGQGPQFIFQYYEKEERGRGNFPDRFSARQFPNYSSELNVNALLLGDSALYLCASSLASSVYEQYFGPGTRLTVT.

V is TRBV2 and J is TRBJ2-2, with no clear D. The CDR3 loop spans 13 amino acids. CDR1 and CDR2 from the germline V gene are SNHLY and FYNNEI. Trimming took 4 bases from V and 4 from J, leaving 7 bases between them. The CDR3 loop reads CASSVVVTGELFF. The CDR3 DNA sequence: TGTGCCAGCAGTGTCGTGGTCACCGGGGAGCTGTTTTTT.

This chain joins TRBV5-1 and TRBJ1-1, with D tentatively TRBD1 (6 bases). Germline V gives CDR1 SGHRS, CDR2 YFSETQ. The CDR3 spans 13 residues. Trimming cost V 5 bases and J 1 base, with 9 bases left between them. In DNA form, the CDR3 reads TGCGCCAGCAGGGACAGAGCGAACACTGAAGCTTTCTTT. This codes for CASRDRANTEAFF.

This clone was detected only once. This chain joins TRBV13 and TRBJ2-1; D is possibly TRBD2 (6 bases). The CDR3 sequence is 15 residues long. Germline V gene data show CDR1 as PRHDT and CDR2 as FYEKMQ (reference sequence). V was clipped by 5 bases and J by 4 bases, with 15 bases between them. CDR3 sequence: CASSRGTFKYNEQFF. The CDR3, as DNA: TGTGCCAGCAGCCGCGGGACTTTTAAATACAATGAGCAGTTCTTC. The full variable domain, its missing parts supplied by reference TRBV13 and TRBJ2-1, is AAGVIQSPRHLIKEKRETATLKCYPIPRHDTVYWYQQGPGQDPQFLISFYEKMQSDKGSIPDRFSAQQFSDYHSELNMSSLELGDSALYFCASSRGTFKYNEQFFGPGTRLTVL.

The J gene is TRBJ1-4, the V gene TRBV12-3 or TRBV12-4; D remains unclear. This CDR3 has 12 amino acids. The V and J ends lost 2 bases and 8 bases respectively, with 6 bases between them. The CDR3, as DNA: TGTGCCAGCAGTTTATCGAGAGAAAAACTGTTTTTT. It yields the protein CASSLSREKLFF.

The chain joins TRBV19 to TRBJ1-2; D uncertain. The CDR3 sequence is 13 residues long. The V end was cut by 5 bases, the J end by 0 bases, with 7 bases between. Per the germline V gene, CDR1 is LNHDA and CDR2 is SQIVND (reference sequence). The CDR3 loop reads CASSPRSNYGYTF. The CDR3 region has the DNA TGTGCCAGTAGTCCCCGATCTAACTATGGCTACACCTTC.

This chain uses TRBV30 with TRBJ1-2; possible D gene TRBD1, 5 bases. The CDR3 totals 14 residues. The V end lost 1 base, the J end lost 4 bases, and 13 bases lay between the germline ends. Germline V CDR1 and CDR2: GTSNPN, SVGIG (reference sequence). In DNA form, the CDR3 reads TGTGCCTGGAGTGCGGGGACGGTAACCTATGGCTACACCTTC. Translation gives CAWSAGTVTYGYTF. Full variable domain (rest looked up from reference TRBV30 and TRBJ1-2): SQTIHQWPATLVQPVGSPLSLECTVEGTSNPNLYWYRQAAGRGLQLLFYSVGIGQISSEVPQNLSASRPQDRQFILSSKKLLLSDSGFYLCAWSAGTVTYGYTFGSGTRLTVV.

The chain joins TRBV5-5 to TRBJ1-2; TRBD1 agrees at 7 bases. CDR3 length: 16 amino acids. V trimming: 5 bases; J trimming: 2 bases; junction bases outside the gene matches: 12. Germline V gene lookup returns CDR1 SGHKS and CDR2 YYEKEE (reference sequence). The CDR3 is CASRNPLDRLNYGYTF. The CDR3 DNA reads TGTGCCAGCAGGAACCCCCTGGACAGGCTCAACTATGGCTACACCTTC.

The chain combines TRBV5-5 with TRBJ1-2; D is uncertain. This CDR3 is 12 amino acids long. Trimming stripped 3 bases from V and 8 bases from J, with 11 bases between. Germline V CDR1 and CDR2: SGHKS, YYEKEE (reference sequence). The CDR3 spells CASSSVVGGYTF. In DNA, the CDR3 is TGTGCCAGCAGCTCGGTAGTGGGAGGCTACACCTTC.

The chain carries TRBV27 and TRBJ1-2; D gene unclear. Germline V gene sequence: CDR1 MNHEY, CDR2 SMNVEV (reference sequence). The CDR3 is made up of 13 amino acids. The V end lost 6 bases, the J end lost 0 bases, and 8 bases lay between the germline ends. CDR3: CASSLYSNYGYTF. The CDR3 bases are TGTGCCAGCAGCCTTTATTCTAACTATGGCTACACCTTC.

The genes are TRBV11-2 and TRBJ1-2; the match to TRBD1 covers 8 bases. The CDR3 is made up of 15 amino acids. Germline CDR1 SGHAT, CDR2 FQNNGV. V dropped 5 bases and J dropped 4; count of bases not matched to a gene: 9. The CDR3 loop reads CASSIAGTGSYGYTF. In DNA, the CDR3 is TGTGCCAGCAGCATCGCCGGGACAGGCTCCTATGGCTACACCTTC.

The chain recombines TRBV30 with TRBJ1-5; 11 positions agree with TRBD1. This CDR3 has 16 residues. The junction had 15 bases not matched to a gene; V was cut back by 7 bases and J by 7 bases. Germline V gene lookup returns CDR1 GTSNPN and CDR2 SVGIG (reference sequence). The CDR3 here is CAFSRGAGQGAQPQHF. DNA for the CDR3: TGTGCCTTCTCGCGAGGAGCTGGACAGGGGGCCCAGCCCCAGCATTTT.

The chain is built from TRBV18 and TRBJ2-7, with a tentative D call TRBD1 (6 bases). CDR1 and CDR2 from the germline V gene are KGHSH and LQKENI. The CDR3 is made up of 13 amino acids. V shed 6 bases and J shed 3 bases, with 12 bases lying between them. The CDR3 DNA follows: TGTGCCAGCTCCCTTGGACAGTTCTACGAGCAGTACTTC. Residues: CASSLGQFYEQYF.

This chain uses TRBV3-1 (or the pseudogene TRBV3-2) with TRBJ1-6; D not certain. Per germline, CDR1 LGHDT and CDR2 YNNKEL (reference sequence). The CDR3 is 12 residues long. Trimming removed 1 base from V and 16 bases from J, with 11 bases in between. CDR3 DNA sequence: TGTGCCAGCAGCCAAGTAGGACGCGAGCTCCACTTT. It specifies CASSQVGRELHF.

V usage is TRBV5-1 and J usage is TRBJ1-1; D call uncertain. The CDR3 runs 13 residues. Looked up from germline, CDR1 is SGHRS and CDR2 is YFSETQ. The ends were cut back, 5 bases at V and 1 base at J, with 9 bases in the middle. CDR3 sequence (DNA): TGCGCCAGCAGTGCAGGTCCGAACACTGAAGCTTTCTTT. It is translated as CASSAGPNTEAFF.

The V and J genes are TRBV6-5 and TRBJ1-2; D is uncertain. Trimming pared 8 bases from V and 8 bases from J, leaving 18 bases between. CDR1 is MNHEY and CDR2 is SVGAGI in the germline V gene. The CDR3 runs to 13 residues. The CDR3 here is CASLSQAGSGYTF. CDR3 nucleotides: TGTGCCAGCCTCTCCCAGGCAGGTTCCGGCTACACCTTC.

The J gene is TRBJ1-3, the V gene TRBV5-1; possibly TRBD1 for D (6 bases). The germline V gene has CDR1 SGHRS and CDR2 YFSETQ. CDR3 length: 14 residues. Trimming shortened V by 4 bases and J by 3 bases, and 11 bases separated the two germline ends. CDR3 DNA sequence: TGCGCCAGCAGCATCACAGGGATTGGAAACACCATATATTTT. Its protein is CASSITGIGNTIYF.

The chain has TRBV19 and TRBJ2-5; 7 nucleotides agree with TRBD1. V shed 6 bases, J shed 4 bases, and the junction held 5 bases outside the gene matches. Germline V gene lookup returns CDR1 LNHDA and CDR2 SQIVND (reference sequence). This CDR3 has 13 residues. This CDR3 is CASSRQGAETQYF. In nucleotides, the CDR3 is TGTGCCAGTAGCCGACAGGGTGCAGAGACCCAGTACTTC.

This clone has just a few counts. This rearrangement joins TRBV20-1 to TRBJ2-5; D is undetermined. V was clipped by 3 bases and J by 5 bases, with 13 bases between them. This CDR3 comprises 13 residues. Germline loops: CDR1 DFQATT, CDR2 SNEGSKA (reference sequence). The CDR3 DNA reads as TGCAGTGCTAGTCCGAGGTCTCACGAGACCCAGTACTTC. Protein sequence: CSASPRSHETQYF.